This T cell receptor (beta chain) is from a study of CD4 T cells in relation to SARS-CoV-2 and coronaviruses. The V and J ends lost 6 bases and 7 bases respectively, with 17 bases between them. The CDR3 is made up of 14 amino acids. Germline V lookup: CDR1 SGHRS, CDR2 YFSETQ. The method was immunoSEQ multiplex PCR; TCRdb's version includes in-frame clones alone and lacks a portion of them. There are 35,000 to 50,000 clones in the sample; roughly four fifths occur only once, and over 1.1% lies in the top ten. Naive or memory CD4+ cells were cultured 1:1 with T cell-depleted PBMCs plus CEF. Note on this clone: Antigen: not known.

The clonotype originates from an adult with COVID-19. This chain joins TRBV5-1 and TRBJ2-1; D not certain. Sequencing used naive CD4+ T cells from PBMCs, cultured in vitro. Documented subset: naive CD4+ T cells isolated by negative enrichment. CDR3 loop: CASNNLVAANEQFF. CDR3 bases: TGCGCCAGCAACAATCTGGTGGCGGCGAATGAGCAGTTCTTC.